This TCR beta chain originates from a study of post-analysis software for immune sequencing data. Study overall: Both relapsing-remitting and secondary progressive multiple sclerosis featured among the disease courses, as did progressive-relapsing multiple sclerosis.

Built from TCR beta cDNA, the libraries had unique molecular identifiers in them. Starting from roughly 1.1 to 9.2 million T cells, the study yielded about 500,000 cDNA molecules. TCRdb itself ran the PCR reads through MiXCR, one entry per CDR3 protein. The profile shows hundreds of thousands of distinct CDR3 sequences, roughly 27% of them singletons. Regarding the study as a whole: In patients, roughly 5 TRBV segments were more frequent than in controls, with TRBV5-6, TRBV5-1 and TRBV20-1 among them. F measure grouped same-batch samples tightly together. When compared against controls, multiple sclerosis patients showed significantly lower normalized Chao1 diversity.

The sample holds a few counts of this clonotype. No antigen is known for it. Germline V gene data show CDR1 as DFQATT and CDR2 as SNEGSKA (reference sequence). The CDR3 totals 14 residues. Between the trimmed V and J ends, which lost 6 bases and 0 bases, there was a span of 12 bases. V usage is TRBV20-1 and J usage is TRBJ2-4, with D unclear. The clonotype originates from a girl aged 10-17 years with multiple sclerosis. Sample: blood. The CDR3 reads CSAYSRLAKNIQYF. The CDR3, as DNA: TGCAGTGCCTACAGCAGATTAGCCAAAAACATTCAGTACTTC.